This TCR beta chain comes out of a study of blood T cell repertoires in COVID-19. Germline values: CDR1 SQVTM, CDR2 ANQGSEA. This CDR3 spans 15 amino acids. V was clipped by 0 bases and J by 4 bases, with 14 bases between them. TCRdb keeps only in-frame clones here, not all; method: immunoSEQ multiplex PCR. Of under 250,000 clones listed, approximately 85% are singletons. Residents of about two dozen US areas, aged about 18 to 95 years, made up the participants. The rearrangement uses TRBV29-1 and TRBJ2-3, with a tentative D call TRBD2 (6 bases). The TCR sequence derives from a woman between 50 and 59 years old with acute COVID-19. Specimen: PBMCs or T cells enriched from blood (not recorded which). For the CDR3, the DNA is TGCAGCGTTGAAGATCCGCGGGGCCCGGCAGATACGCAGTATTTT. Its translation: CSVEDPRGPADTQYF.